This TCR beta chain was profiled in a study of shared clonotypes between healthy human individuals. Study results and limitations: Four donors shared approximately 5% of their naive CD4 clonotypes.

Regarding this clone: Its antigen is as yet unknown.

For each subset, genomic DNA was distributed in equal portions over several immunoSEQ plates. Produced via immunoSEQ multiplex PCR; TCRdb's table is partial and in-frame only. Among about 2.5 million clones listed, roughly 90% were seen once. Germline V gene lookup returns CDR1 MDHEN and CDR2 SYDVKM. Trimming took 8 bases from V and 1 from J; bases not matched to a gene: 7. This CDR3 region has 14 residues. The receptor comes from a man between 18 and 35 years old in good health. Some clones in this sample may be carry-over from other donors' samples. Sequencing was carried out using naive CD4+ T cells from PBMCs. Subset here: CD45RA+ positively selected. V and J are TRBV28 and TRBJ1-2; 7 nucleotides line up with TRBD1. This CDR3 is CASRAGGDNYGYTF. CDR3 DNA: TGTGCCAGCCGGGCAGGGGGGGATAACTATGGCTACACCTTC.